This T cell receptor (beta chain) was identified during a study of CD8 T cells in ankylosing spondylitis. Construction of TCR beta libraries was performed using quantitative 5'-RACE with molecular barcodes. TCRdb called the 5' RACE reads again in MiXCR, with one record for every CDR3 protein. The table records approximately 300,000 distinct CDR3 sequences, around 21% of them present only once. Study conclusions and caveats: Some motif variants were previously reported in reactive arthritis synovial fluid and blood. Blood of patients with ankylosing spondylitis appeared to be characterized by a TCR beta motif of several highly homologous variants. In ankylosing spondylitis patients, matched synovial fluid reportedly showed significant enrichment of disease-linked clones.

With respect to this clonotype: What it recognizes is unknown.

The CDR3 runs to 14 residues. J was trimmed by 3 bases and V by 0 bases; bases with no gene match: 4. In germline, CDR1 is DFQATT, CDR2 SNEGSKA (reference sequence). The receptor was isolated from a female donor with ankylosing spondylitis or in good health (not recorded which). This chain joins TRBV20-1 and TRBJ2-5; TRBD2 aligns across 7 bases. The sequencing input was blood, either unsorted or a sorted T cell fraction (not recorded which). CDR3 residues: CSARDWAGEETQYF. CDR3 nucleotide sequence: TGCAGTGCTAGAGATTGGGCGGGAGAAGAGACCCAGTACTTC.